The 21 T cell receptor beta chains given below trace back to one sample, sequenced in a study of T cell responses to AZD1222 COVID-19 vaccine. The method was immunoSEQ multiplex PCR; TCRdb's version includes in-frame clones alone and lacks a portion of them. Counted here are roughly 120,000 clones, around 93% occurring once; the ten biggest clones make up 4% to 6%. Sequenced here: peripheral blood, sampled 28 days after the second AZD1222 dose. Receptors originate from an adult who received the AZD1222 COVID-19 vaccine.

The chain uses TRBV5-1 and TRBJ1-4; weak D call: TRBD1 (5 bases). Germline V gives CDR1 SGHRS, CDR2 YFSETQ. The V and J ends lost 2 bases and 5 bases respectively, with 10 bases between them. This CDR3 has 14 residues. The chain's CDR3 is CASSFGQGNEKLFF. The DNA of the CDR3 is TGCGCCAGCAGCTTTGGGCAGGGAAATGAAAAACTGTTTTTT.

The V and J genes are TRBV21-1 and TRBJ1-1; no check of the table's D call, TRBD1, against the DNA was made. TRBV21-1 is deemed a pseudogene. This CDR3 is 17 amino acids long. The CDR3 sequence: CASSKPPPGPENTEAFF. CDR3 in DNA: TGTGCCAGCAGCAAACCCCCCCCAGGGCCAGAGAACACTGAAGCTTTCTTT.

The chain recombines TRBV6-2 or TRBV6-3 with TRBJ2-1; 7 bases fit TRBD2. Trimming took 6 bases from V and 12 from J; bases not matched to a gene: 20. The V gene's germline CDR1 is MNHEY and CDR2 SVGEGT. This CDR3 contains 16 residues. The CDR3 here is CASSPTGTIRPRRQFF. The CDR3 DNA is TGTGCCAGCAGCCCTACCGGGACTATCCGCCCCCGGCGGCAGTTCTTC.

The chain has TRBV7-6 and TRBJ1-2; TRBD1 matches 8 bases. The V segment lost 4 bases and the J segment 7 bases; nucleotides outside the gene matches: 5. The CDR3 covers 13 residues. Germline loops: CDR1 SGHVS, CDR2 FNYEAQ. The CDR3 DNA sequence: TGTGCCAGCAGCTCCGGACAGGGACGTGGCTACACCTTC. Protein: CASSSGQGRGYTF.

The chain's CDR3 is CASRGTAVSGANVLTF. CDR3 nucleotide sequence: TGTGCCAGCAGGGGGACAGCAGTCTCTGGGGCCAACGTCCTGACTTTC. The rearrangement uses TRBV7-9 and TRBJ2-6; 7 bases are shared with TRBD1. The CDR3 has 16 residues. Germline values: CDR1 SEHNR, CDR2 FQNEAQ (reference sequence). The ends lost 6 bases at V and 0 bases at J; junction bases unmatched: 5.

This clone was counted a single time. The CDR3 spells CASSVSIRGDGEKLFF. DNA of the CDR3: TGTGCCAGCAGCGTGAGCATTAGGGGTGACGGTGAAAAACTGTTTTTT. The chain has TRBV5-8 and TRBJ1-4; D perhaps matches TRBD1 (5 bases). CDR1 is SGHTS, CDR2 YDEGEE, per germline. The CDR3 is 16 residues long. Trimming removed 4 bases from V and 7 bases from J, with 20 bases in between.

The chain couples TRBV3-1 (or the pseudogene TRBV3-2) to TRBJ2-1; 14 bases map to TRBD2. This CDR3 has 17 amino acids. Germline loops: CDR1 LGHDT, CDR2 YNNKEL (reference sequence). Trimming cost V 0 bases and J 7 bases; bases outside gene matches: 5. DNA of the CDR3: TGTGCCAGCAGCCAAGAGGGACTAGCGGGAGAAGTTAATGAGCAGTTCTTC. This codes for CASSQEGLAGEVNEQFF.

J is TRBJ2-1 and V is TRBV13; D perhaps matches TRBD1 (6 bases). V was cut by 4 bases and J by 4 bases, with 11 bases left in between. Germline V gene data show CDR1 as PRHDT and CDR2 as FYEKMQ (reference sequence). The CDR3 runs 14 residues. CDR3 DNA: TGTGCCAGCAGCTGGGGGCGGCGTTACAATGAGCAGTTCTTC. This encodes CASSWGRRYNEQFF.

This chain's CDR3 is CASRMEETQYF. The DNA for the CDR3 is TGTGCCTCAAGAATGGAAGAGACCCAGTACTTC. The chain couples TRBV6-5 to TRBJ2-5, with unresolved D. Germline V gene sequence: CDR1 MNHEY, CDR2 SVGAGI. The CDR3 contains 11 residues. The ends were cut back, 11 bases at V and 3 bases at J, with 10 bases in the middle.

The chain employs TRBV18 and TRBJ2-5, with D perhaps matching TRBD1 (5 bases). The CDR3 spans 14 residues. V shed 3 bases and J shed 2 bases, with 10 bases lying between them. Germline lookup yields CDR1 KGHSH and CDR2 LQKENI. CDR3 coding DNA: TGTGCCAGCTCACCCCGAAGGGGACAAGAGACCCAGTACTTC. This gives the protein CASSPRRGQETQYF.

V and J are TRBV7-9 and TRBJ1-6; TRBD1 agrees at 8 bases. The V segment lost 5 bases and the J segment 9 bases; nucleotides outside the gene matches: 9. The germline gives CDR1 SEHNR, CDR2 FQNEAQ (reference sequence). The CDR3 is made up of 15 amino acids. The CDR3 region has the DNA TGTGCCAGCAGCCCGACAGGGGTCTCATCTTCACCCCTCCACTTT. It codes for CASSPTGVSSSPLHF.

The V call is TRBV5-4, the J call TRBJ1-2; D unclear. The germline CDR1 and CDR2 sequences are SGHNT and YYREEE (reference sequence). The V end was cut by 0 bases, the J end by 4 bases, with 13 bases between. The CDR3 contains 15 residues. CDR3 region: CASSLGENGGYGYTF. The CDR3 nucleotides read TGTGCCAGCAGCTTGGGGGAAAATGGTGGCTATGGCTACACCTTC.

The chain recombines TRBV19 with TRBJ1-1; D perhaps matches TRBD1 (6 bases). The CDR3 consists of 12 residues. V was cut by 6 bases and J by 6 bases, with 11 bases left in between. CDR1 and CDR2 (germline): LNHDA, SQIVND (reference sequence). The CDR3 is CASRTGLSEAFF. In DNA form, the CDR3 reads TGTGCCAGTAGGACAGGACTTTCTGAAGCTTTCTTT.

The chain is built from TRBV9 and TRBJ1-1, with D perhaps matching TRBD1 (6 bases). Looked up from germline, CDR1 is SGDLS and CDR2 is YYNGEE. V was clipped by 0 bases and J by 7 bases, with 13 bases between them. This CDR3 is built from 14 residues. In DNA form, the CDR3 reads TGTGCCAGCAGCGTAGCCGCGACAGGCTATGAAGCTTTCTTT. Amino acid sequence: CASSVAATGYEAFF.

This chain links TRBV7-2 with TRBJ1-2; maybe TRBD1 (5 bases). The CDR3 consists of 17 residues. The V gene lost 5 bases and the J gene lost 7 bases, with 26 bases spanning the gap. Germline CDR1 is SGHTA and CDR2 is FQGNSA. Here the CDR3 reads CASSADNPGSSGGGYTF. The CDR3 coding sequence is TGTGCCAGCAGCGCGGACAACCCAGGTTCTTCGGGGGGTGGCTACACCTTC.

The rearrangement joins TRBV19 to TRBJ1-5; D is perhaps TRBD1 (6 bases). The CDR3 loop spans 16 amino acids. Germline V gene data show CDR1 as LNHDA and CDR2 as SQIVND (reference sequence). With 9 bases removed from V and 2 bases from J, the gap between germline ends came to 20 bases. In DNA, the CDR3 is TGTGCCAGCCAAGAGGGGGTTGGGTCGGGCAATCAGCCCCAGCATTTT. As protein: CASQEGVGSGNQPQHF.

This chain uses TRBV6-5 with TRBJ1-2; 7 nucleotides line up with TRBD1. V dropped 2 bases and J dropped 3; count of bases not matched to a gene: 6. Per germline, CDR1 MNHEY and CDR2 SVGAGI. The CDR3 loop spans 15 amino acids. This chain's CDR3 is CASSYRDREYYGYTF. In nucleotides, the CDR3 is TGTGCCAGCAGTTACCGGGACAGAGAATACTATGGCTACACCTTC.

The gene calls are TRBV29-1 and TRBJ1-2, with D possibly TRBD1 on 6 matching bases. The V gene lost 3 bases and the J gene lost 8 bases, with 10 bases spanning the gap. Germline lookup yields CDR1 SQVTM and CDR2 ANQGSEA. The CDR3 covers 11 residues. In nucleotides, the CDR3 is TGCAGCGTTGATACAGGGACCGGCTACACCTTC. Protein: CSVDTGTGYTF.

This chain joins TRBV3-1 (or the pseudogene TRBV3-2) and TRBJ2-7; D is uncertain. This CDR3 has 14 amino acids. V was shortened by 4 bases and J by 0 bases, with 10 bases between the two germline ends. Germline CDR1 and CDR2: LGHDT and YNNKEL (reference sequence). CDR3 nucleotide sequence: TGTGCCAGCAGCCCTGCGGAGAGCTCCTACGAGCAGTACTTC. Amino acid sequence: CASSPAESSYEQYF.

The rearrangement uses TRBV4-3 and TRBJ2-2; 7 nucleotides agree with TRBD2. The CDR3 spans 17 residues. Germline CDR1 LGHNA, CDR2 YSLEER. V lost 4 bases to trimming and J lost 1 base; unmatched junction nucleotides: 9. The CDR3 reads CASSLTVGGKNTGELFF. CDR3 nucleotide sequence: TGCGCCAGCAGCCTGACTGTGGGGGGGAAGAACACCGGGGAGCTGTTTTTT.

This clone was found a few times. This chain links TRBV15 with TRBJ1-5, with D perhaps matching TRBD1 (6 bases). CDR1 LNHNV and CDR2 YYDKDF come from the germline V gene (reference sequence). The V end lost 4 bases, the J end lost 4 bases, and 14 bases lay between the germline ends. The CDR3 covers 15 residues. The CDR3 loop reads CATSTRTTGNQPQHF. For the CDR3, the DNA is TGTGCCACCAGCACGCGTACTACAGGGAATCAGCCCCAGCATTTT.